One and the same sample provided the 21 T cell receptor beta chains below, sequenced in a study of blood T cell repertoires in COVID-19. Using immunoSEQ multiplex PCR, the repertoire was profiled, and TCRdb retains in-frame clones only, with some absent. The sample shows approximately 330,000 clones, approximately 88% of them seen only once. The sequenced sample was peripheral blood. The receptors derive from a woman in her forties or fifties with active or convalescent COVID-19.

The rearrangement joins TRBV30 to TRBJ2-1; possible D gene TRBD1, 6 bases. The V and J ends lost 5 bases and 4 bases respectively, with 15 bases between them. The CDR3 has 14 amino acids. Germline CDR1 is GTSNPN and CDR2 is SVGIG (reference sequence). The DNA for the CDR3 is TGTGCCTGGGGCGAGGGGCAGGGGTACAATGAGCAGTTCTTC. This gives the protein CAWGEGQGYNEQFF.

This chain links TRBV4-3 with TRBJ1-2, with no clear D. V was trimmed by 1 base and J by 1 base, leaving 10 bases between them. Germline V CDR1 and CDR2: LGHNA, YSLEER. The CDR3 covers 15 residues. The CDR3 DNA is TGCGCCAGCAGCCAAGTCCTAGGCAGTAACTATGGCTACACCTTC. This codes for CASSQVLGSNYGYTF.

The chain combines TRBV7-9 with TRBJ2-7; D gene unclear. With 5 bases removed from V and 3 bases from J, the gap between germline ends came to 5 bases. Germline values: CDR1 SEHNR, CDR2 FQNEAQ (reference sequence). The CDR3 runs to 11 residues. As DNA, the CDR3 is TGTGCCAGCAGCACTTACTACGAGCAGTACTTC. It encodes CASSTYYEQYF.

V gene TRBV4-2 combines with J gene TRBJ2-1; 7 nucleotides match TRBD2. V shed 1 base and J 8 bases; nucleotides not matched to a gene: 5. Germline V CDR1 and CDR2: LGHNA, YNFKEQ. The CDR3 length is 14 residues. The CDR3, as DNA: TGTGCCAGCAGCCAAGGGACTAGTTTACATGAGCAGTTCTTC. As protein: CASSQGTSLHEQFF.

This chain joins TRBV5-1 and TRBJ1-1, with D possibly being TRBD1 (5 bases). The CDR3 runs 13 residues. Trimming pared 0 bases from V and 6 bases from J, leaving 9 bases between. The V gene's germline CDR1 is SGHRS and CDR2 YFSETQ. CDR3 sequence: CASSLGGFAEAFF. Here the CDR3 DNA reads TGCGCCAGCAGCTTGGGGGGCTTCGCTGAAGCTTTCTTT.

The J gene is TRBJ2-7, the V gene TRBV15, with TRBD2 matching 7 bases. The CDR3 covers 15 residues. With V trimmed by 0 bases and J by 7 bases, 9 bases remained unmatched. Germline assignment: CDR1 LNHNV and CDR2 YYDKDF (reference sequence). In nucleotides, the CDR3 is TGTGCCACCAGCAGAGATGAGGGAGGGCCGGGGGAGCAGTACTTC. Protein product: CATSRDEGGPGEQYF.

The chain links TRBV5-1 to TRBJ1-4; D might be TRBD1 (6 bases). Germline assignment: CDR1 SGHRS and CDR2 YFSETQ. CDR3 length: 19 amino acids. V dropped 1 base and J dropped 0 bases, with 19 bases sitting between them. CDR3 coding DNA: TGCGCCAGCAGCTTGAACCAGAGGACAGATTCTGCAACTAATGAAAAACTGTTTTTT. Translation: CASSLNQRTDSATNEKLFF.

This clone has only a few counts. V gene TRBV19 combines with J gene TRBJ1-1; D not resolved. The length of the CDR3 is 13 residues. The V gene lost 3 bases and the J gene lost 2 bases, with 7 bases spanning the gap. Germline CDR1 is LNHDA and CDR2 is SQIVND (reference sequence). Here the CDR3 reads CASSMASNTEAFF. The CDR3 region has the DNA TGTGCCAGTAGTATGGCTAGCAACACTGAAGCTTTCTTT.

V usage is TRBV6-5 and J usage is TRBJ2-3, with 7 bases that match TRBD2. CDR3 length: 15 residues. Germline V gene data show CDR1 as MNHEY and CDR2 as SVGAGI. Trimming cost V 6 bases and J 0 bases; bases outside gene matches: 6. CDR3 residues: CASSTNSGSTDTQYF. Here the CDR3 DNA reads TGTGCCAGCAGCACAAATAGCGGGAGCACAGATACGCAGTATTTT.

The gene calls are TRBV7-9 and TRBJ2-5, with 7 positions matching TRBD2. The length of the CDR3 is 14 residues. The junction had 10 bases not matched to a gene; V was cut back by 2 bases and J by 10 bases. Germline CDR1 SEHNR, CDR2 FQNEAQ (reference sequence). In nucleotides, the CDR3 is TGTGCCAGCAGCTTATCATCCAGCGGGGATGACCAGTACTTC. Amino acids: CASSLSSSGDDQYF. Together with reference TRBV7-9 and TRBJ2-5, the CDR3 gives the full variable domain: DTGVSQNPRHKITKRGQNVTFRCDPISEHNRLYWYRQTLGQGPEFLTYFQNEAQLEKSRLLSDRFSAERPKGSFSTLEIQRTEQGDSAMYLCASSLSSSGDDQYFGPGTRLLVL.

On this clone itself: The sample holds other DNA sequences that translate to the same CDR3. V and J are TRBV3-1 (or the pseudogene TRBV3-2) and TRBJ2-1; the match to TRBD2 covers 7 bases. The CDR3 runs to 16 residues. The germline V gene encodes CDR1 LGHDT and CDR2 YNNKEL (reference sequence). V shed 4 bases, J shed 6 bases, and the junction held 12 bases outside the gene matches. The CDR3 DNA follows: TGTGCCAGCAGCCCCCATCGAAGCGGGGCCCTCAATGAGCAGTTCTTC. This gives the protein CASSPHRSGALNEQFF.

V is TRBV28 and J is TRBJ2-5; possibly TRBD1 for D (6 bases). CDR1 is MDHEN, CDR2 SYDVKM, per germline. Trimming took 5 bases from V and 5 from J, leaving 18 bases between them. CDR3 length: 15 amino acids. The CDR3 loop reads CASSPLQQGPETQYF. The CDR3 nucleotides read TGTGCCAGCAGTCCCCTCCAACAGGGTCCGGAGACCCAGTACTTC.

The CDR3 spells CASSLATGYYEQYF. CDR3 in DNA: TGCGCCAGCAGCTTGGCCACAGGGTACTACGAGCAGTACTTC. The J gene is TRBJ2-7, the V gene TRBV5-1; TRBD1 might be the D (6 bases). V was trimmed by 0 bases and J by 3 bases, leaving 10 bases between them. CDR3 size: 14 residues. Germline V gene lookup returns CDR1 SGHRS and CDR2 YFSETQ.

The sample holds one count of this clone. The chain has TRBV27 and TRBJ1-2; weak D call: TRBD1 (6 bases). This CDR3 spans 15 amino acids. Trimming took 7 bases from V and 0 from J, leaving 15 bases between them. Germline V CDR1 and CDR2: MNHEY, SMNVEV (reference sequence). DNA of the CDR3: TGTGCCAGCAAAGCTGGGACATGGGCTAACTATGGCTACACCTTC. Protein: CASKAGTWANYGYTF.

The chain's CDR3 is CASRETGNINSPLHF. The CDR3 DNA reads TGTGCCAGCAGGGAGACAGGGAACATAAATTCACCCCTCCACTTT. The rearrangement uses TRBV27 and TRBJ1-6, with TRBD1 matching 7 bases. V shed 6 bases and J 7 bases; nucleotides not matched to a gene: 9. Germline V gene lookup returns CDR1 MNHEY and CDR2 SMNVEV (reference sequence). There are 15 residues in the CDR3.

The rearrangement links TRBV5-1 to TRBJ1-2; D is unclear. The CDR3 totals 13 residues. V gave up 3 bases and J gave up 3 bases, with 9 bases separating them. Germline loops: CDR1 SGHRS, CDR2 YFSETQ. The CDR3 here is CASSSSVYYGYTF. The CDR3 DNA follows: TGCGCCAGCAGCTCTTCAGTATACTATGGCTACACCTTC.

CDR3 nucleotide sequence: TGCGCCAGCAGCTTGGGGACAGGTTTCCACAATGAGCAGTTCTTC. This sequence encodes CASSLGTGFHNEQFF. The chain combines TRBV5-1 with TRBJ2-1; 7 bases are a match to TRBD1. The CDR3 totals 15 residues. J was trimmed by 5 bases and V by 0 bases; bases with no gene match: 5. Germline assignment: CDR1 SGHRS and CDR2 YFSETQ.

This chain uses TRBV5-1 with TRBJ2-3; 8 nucleotides match TRBD2. This CDR3 is 14 amino acids long. The V and J ends lost 4 bases and 0 bases, in that order; junction bases with no gene match: 1. CDR1 and CDR2 (germline): SGHRS, YFSETQ. The CDR3: CASSASGSTDTQYF. Here the CDR3 DNA reads TGCGCCAGCAGCGCTAGCGGGAGCACAGATACGCAGTATTTT. Full variable domain (remainder filled in from reference TRBV5-1 and TRBJ2-3): KAGVTQTPRYLIKTRGQQVTLSCSPISGHRSVSWYQQTPGQGLQFLFEYFSETQRNKGNFPGRFSGRQFSNSRSEMNVSTLELGDSALYLCASSASGSTDTQYFGPGTRLTVL.

A few counts support this clone. The V and J genes are TRBV3-1 (or the pseudogene TRBV3-2) and TRBJ2-3; 10 bases are a match to TRBD2. Per the germline V gene, CDR1 is LGHDT and CDR2 is YNNKEL (reference sequence). This CDR3 is 16 amino acids long. The V segment lost 2 bases and the J segment 5 bases; nucleotides outside the gene matches: 7. In DNA form, the CDR3 reads TGTGCCAGCAGCCAACTAGCGGGGGCTTTTAGAGATACGCAGTATTTT. Translation gives CASSQLAGAFRDTQYF.

This chain connects TRBV30 to TRBJ2-3; 9 nucleotides align to TRBD2. V lost 3 bases, J lost 4 bases, and 5 bases stayed unmatched. The CDR3 has 14 amino acids. Germline CDR1 reads GTSNPN; CDR2 reads SVGIG (reference sequence). The CDR3 region has the DNA TGTGCCTGGAGGCCTGCGGGGGGGTCAGATACGCAGTATTTT. Its translation: CAWRPAGGSDTQYF.

This clone was detected once. A much larger clonotype is one base distant, so this may be a read error. In the same sample, other DNA sequences code for this CDR3. The CDR3 sequence is CASSPSSYEQYF. As DNA, the CDR3 is TGTGCCAGCAGCCCGAGCTCCTACGAGCAGTACTTC. The chain links TRBV7-2 to TRBJ2-7; no definite D call. V dropped 5 bases and J dropped 0 bases, with 5 bases sitting between them. The germline gives CDR1 SGHTA, CDR2 FQGNSA. This CDR3 has 12 amino acids.